The entry below gives a single T cell receptor beta chain sequence along with its context. Its antigen is as yet unknown. The sample is drawn from a study of cytomegalovirus exposure and HLA in healthy donors. Study-wide context: A prior analysis found roughly 110 million unique TCR beta sequences from approximately 200 million T cells. Overall study findings and caveats: A missense DCLRE1C variant was associated with V- and J-gene trimming of TCR beta chains in a later analysis, and an independent cohort replicated the association. A later analysis showed HLA-associated TCR beta chains outstripping equally common others in clonal expansion.

A multiplex PCR was run with 60 Vbeta primers and 13 Jbeta primers. Method: immunoSEQ multiplex PCR; TCRdb's copy keeps in-frame clones and lacks some. Of 65,000 or so clones in the sample, roughly 77% were seen once. Sequenced input: PBMCs. The clonotype comes from a woman between 40 and 55 years old in good health and CMV-seropositive.

The CDR3 sequence: CASPGNRGPNTEAFF. CDR3 nucleotide sequence: TGTGCCAGCCCCGGGAACAGGGGGCCGAACACTGAAGCTTTCTTT. The rearrangement links TRBV6-1 to TRBJ1-1; TRBD1 agrees at 9 bases. From germline, CDR1 is MNHNS and CDR2 SASEGT. The CDR3 spans 15 residues. Trimming cost V 8 bases and J 1 base; bases outside gene matches: 8.